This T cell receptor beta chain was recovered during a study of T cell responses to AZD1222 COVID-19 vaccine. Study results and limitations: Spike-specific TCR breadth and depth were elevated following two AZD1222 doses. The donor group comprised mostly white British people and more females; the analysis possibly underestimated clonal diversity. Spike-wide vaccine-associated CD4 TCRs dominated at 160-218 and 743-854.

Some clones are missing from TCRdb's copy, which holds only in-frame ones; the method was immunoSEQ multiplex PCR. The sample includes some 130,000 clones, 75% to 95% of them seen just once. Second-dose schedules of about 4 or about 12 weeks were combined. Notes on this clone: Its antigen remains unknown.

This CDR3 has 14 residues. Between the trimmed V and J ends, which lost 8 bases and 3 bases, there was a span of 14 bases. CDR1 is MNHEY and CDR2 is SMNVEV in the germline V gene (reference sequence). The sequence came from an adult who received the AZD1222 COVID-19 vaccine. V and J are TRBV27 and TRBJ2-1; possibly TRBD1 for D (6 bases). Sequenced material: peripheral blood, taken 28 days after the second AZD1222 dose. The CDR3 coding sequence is TGTGCCAGCCATACAGGGTTAGGCTACAATGAGCAGTTCTTC. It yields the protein CASHTGLGYNEQFF.